Sequencing of this TCR beta chain was carried out in a study of untreated major depressive disorder. Comments on this clone: The antigen is undetermined.

Germline V gene lookup returns CDR1 LGHNA and CDR2 YSLEER. The V and J ends lost 0 bases and 2 bases respectively, with 10 bases between them. The CDR3 sequence is 15 residues long. Generated by immunoSEQ multiplex PCR, the TCRdb table keeps only in-frame clones and is missing some. The table records approximately 20,000 clones, approximately 89% of them present only once. Regarding the study as a whole: Compared with controls, depressed patients showed more TRBV05-01 (Vbeta 5.1) usage in CD4+ T cells. Private clones made up every subject's top five TRBV05-01 clones.

The chain couples TRBV4-3 to TRBJ1-1, with a possible D match to TRBD1 (5 bases). The receptor's source is a woman between 25 and 40 years old in good health. The sample was CD4+ T cells from PBMCs. The CDR3 bases are TGCGCCAGCAGCCAAGATTCGGGGGAAAACACTGAAGCTTTCTTT. Translation gives CASSQDSGENTEAFF.